This TCR beta chain was retrieved from a study of T cells after yellow fever vaccination. General study points: Most clones from primary vaccination resurfaced after the booster (approximately 97% CD4, approximately 88% CD8).

MiXCR, applied by TCRdb to the 5' RACE reads, yields one record per CDR3 protein. This table holds some 340,000 distinct CDR3 sequences, roughly 4.3% found once. A note on this clonotype: Its antigen remains unidentified.

The CDR3 consists of 15 residues. Trimming removed 1 base at V and 1 base at J, with 7 bases between. Germline CDR1 is SGHAT and CDR2 is FQNNGV. The sample consisted of PBMCs, taken 5 days after the yellow fever booster vaccination. The source is a man aged 18 to 29 who received the YFV17D yellow fever vaccine. V and J are TRBV11-2 and TRBJ2-2; D unresolved. The CDR3 is CASSLVFLNTGELFF. CDR3 in DNA: TGTGCCAGCAGCTTAGTATTTCTGAACACCGGGGAGCTGTTTTTT.